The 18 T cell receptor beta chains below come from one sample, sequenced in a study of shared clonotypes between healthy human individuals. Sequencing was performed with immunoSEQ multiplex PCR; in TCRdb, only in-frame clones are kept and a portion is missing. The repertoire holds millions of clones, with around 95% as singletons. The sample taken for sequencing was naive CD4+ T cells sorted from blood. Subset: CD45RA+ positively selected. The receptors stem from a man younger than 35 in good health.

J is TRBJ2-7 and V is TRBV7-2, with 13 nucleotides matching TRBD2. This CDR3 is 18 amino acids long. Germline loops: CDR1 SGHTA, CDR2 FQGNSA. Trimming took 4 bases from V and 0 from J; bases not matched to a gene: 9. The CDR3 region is CASSSNPGLAGSSYEQYF. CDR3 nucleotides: TGTGCCAGCAGCTCGAATCCGGGACTAGCGGGGAGCTCCTACGAGCAGTACTTC. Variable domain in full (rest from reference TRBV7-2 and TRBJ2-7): GAGVSQSPSNKVTEKGKDVELRCDPISGHTALYWYRQSLGQGLEFLIYFQGNSAPDKSGLPSDRFSAERTGGSVSTLTIQRTQQEDSAVYLCASSSNPGLAGSSYEQYFGPGTRLTVT.

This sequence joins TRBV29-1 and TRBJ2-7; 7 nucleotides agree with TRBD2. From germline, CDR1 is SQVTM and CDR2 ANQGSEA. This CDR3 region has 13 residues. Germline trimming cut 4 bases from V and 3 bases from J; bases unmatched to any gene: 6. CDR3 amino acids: CSVVGSGGYEQYF. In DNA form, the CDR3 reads TGCAGCGTTGTGGGTTCGGGGGGCTACGAGCAGTACTTC.

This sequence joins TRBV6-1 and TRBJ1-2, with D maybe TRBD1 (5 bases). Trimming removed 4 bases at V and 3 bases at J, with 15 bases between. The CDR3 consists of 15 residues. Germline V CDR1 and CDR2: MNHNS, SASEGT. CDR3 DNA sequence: TGTGCCAGCAGTGCCGGGACGGGGGGAGACTATGGCTACACCTTC. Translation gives CASSAGTGGDYGYTF.

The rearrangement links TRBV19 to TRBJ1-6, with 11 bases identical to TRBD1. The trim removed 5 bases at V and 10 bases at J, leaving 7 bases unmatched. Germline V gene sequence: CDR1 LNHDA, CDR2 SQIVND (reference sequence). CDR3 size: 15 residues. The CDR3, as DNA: TGTGCCAGTAGTTCCGGGACAGGGGGTAACTCACCCCTCCACTTT. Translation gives CASSSGTGGNSPLHF.

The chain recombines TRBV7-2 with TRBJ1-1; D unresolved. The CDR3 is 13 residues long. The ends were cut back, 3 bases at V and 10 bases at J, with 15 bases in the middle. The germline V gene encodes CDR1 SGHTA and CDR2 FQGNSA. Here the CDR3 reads CASSFATPPGAFF. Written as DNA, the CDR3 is TGTGCCAGCAGCTTCGCGACTCCACCCGGAGCTTTCTTT.

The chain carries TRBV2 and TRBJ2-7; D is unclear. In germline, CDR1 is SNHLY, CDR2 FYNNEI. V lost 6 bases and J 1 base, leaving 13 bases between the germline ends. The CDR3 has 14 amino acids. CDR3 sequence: CASRHPAKSYEQYF. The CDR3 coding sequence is TGTGCCAGCAGGCACCCGGCCAAATCCTACGAGCAGTACTTC. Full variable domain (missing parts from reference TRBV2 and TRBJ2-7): EPEVTQTPSHQVTQMGQEVILRCVPISNHLYFYWYRQILGQKVEFLVSFYNNEISEKSEIFDDQFSVERPDGSNFTLKIRSTKLEDSAMYFCASRHPAKSYEQYFGPGTRLTVT.

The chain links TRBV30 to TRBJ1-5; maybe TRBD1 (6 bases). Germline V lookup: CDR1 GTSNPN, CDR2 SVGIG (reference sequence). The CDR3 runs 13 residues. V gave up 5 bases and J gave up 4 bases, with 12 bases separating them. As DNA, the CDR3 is TGTGCCTGGGAGGGGGGCCGAAATCAGCCCCAGCATTTT. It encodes CAWEGGRNQPQHF.

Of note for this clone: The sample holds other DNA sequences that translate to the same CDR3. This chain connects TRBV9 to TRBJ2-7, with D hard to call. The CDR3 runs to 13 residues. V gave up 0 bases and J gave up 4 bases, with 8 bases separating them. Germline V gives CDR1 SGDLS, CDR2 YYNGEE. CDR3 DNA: TGTGCCAGCAGCGTAGCCCCATCGTACGAGCAGTACTTC. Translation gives CASSVAPSYEQYF. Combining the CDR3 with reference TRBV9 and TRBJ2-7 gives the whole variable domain DSGVTQTPKHLITATGQRVTLRCSPRSGDLSVYWYQQSLDQGLQFLIQYYNGEERAKGNILERFSAQQFPDLHSELNLSSLELGDSALYFCASSVAPSYEQYFGPGTRLTVT.

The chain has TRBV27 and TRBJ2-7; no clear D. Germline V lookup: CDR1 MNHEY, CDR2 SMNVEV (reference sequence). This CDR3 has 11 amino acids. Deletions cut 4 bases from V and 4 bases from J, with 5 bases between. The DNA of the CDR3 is TGTGCCAGCAGTTCGATATACGAGCAGTACTTC. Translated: CASSSIYEQYF.

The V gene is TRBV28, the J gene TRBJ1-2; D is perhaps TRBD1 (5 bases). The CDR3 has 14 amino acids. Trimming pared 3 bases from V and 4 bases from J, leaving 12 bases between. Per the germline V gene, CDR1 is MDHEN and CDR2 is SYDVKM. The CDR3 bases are TGTGCCAGCAGTTTCCCCCGGGGGACCTATGGCTACACCTTC. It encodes CASSFPRGTYGYTF.

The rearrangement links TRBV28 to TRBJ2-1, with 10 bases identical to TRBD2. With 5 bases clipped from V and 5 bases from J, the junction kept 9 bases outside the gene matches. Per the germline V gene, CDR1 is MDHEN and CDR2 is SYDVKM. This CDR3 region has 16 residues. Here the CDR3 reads CASSPRRGLANNEQFF. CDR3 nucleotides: TGTGCCAGCAGTCCTAGGAGGGGACTAGCGAACAATGAGCAGTTCTTC.

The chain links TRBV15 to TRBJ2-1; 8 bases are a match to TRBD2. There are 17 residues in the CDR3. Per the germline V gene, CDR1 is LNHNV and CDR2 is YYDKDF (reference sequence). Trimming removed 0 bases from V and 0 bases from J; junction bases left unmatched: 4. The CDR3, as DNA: TGTGCCACCAGCAGAGATCGCGGGACTAGCTCCTACAATGAGCAGTTCTTC. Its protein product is CATSRDRGTSSYNEQFF.

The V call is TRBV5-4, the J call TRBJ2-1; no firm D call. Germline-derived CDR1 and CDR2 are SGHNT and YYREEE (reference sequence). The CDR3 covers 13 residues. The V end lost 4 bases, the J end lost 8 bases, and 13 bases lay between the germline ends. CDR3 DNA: TGTGCCAGCAGCCACCCTGCGTGGGATGAGCAGTTCTTC. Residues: CASSHPAWDEQFF.

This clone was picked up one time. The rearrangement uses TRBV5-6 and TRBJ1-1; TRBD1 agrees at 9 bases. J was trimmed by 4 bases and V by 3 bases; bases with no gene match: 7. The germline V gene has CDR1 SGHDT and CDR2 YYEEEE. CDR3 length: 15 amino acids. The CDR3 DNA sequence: TGTGCCAGCAGCTCGCTATACAGGGGGCCCACTGAAGCTTTCTTT. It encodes CASSSLYRGPTEAFF.

This chain's CDR3 is CASSFPRQGPNYEQYF. CDR3 bases: TGCGCCAGCAGCTTCCCCCGACAGGGCCCGAACTACGAGCAGTACTTC. The rearrangement uses TRBV5-1 and TRBJ2-7; 7 bases fit TRBD1. The CDR3 is 16 residues long. V shed 2 bases, J shed 3 bases, and the junction held 11 bases outside the gene matches. Germline loops: CDR1 SGHRS, CDR2 YFSETQ.

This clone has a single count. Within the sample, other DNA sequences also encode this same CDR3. In nucleotides, the CDR3 is TGCGCCAGCAGCTTCGGGACAGCCAACACTGAAGCTTTCTTT. Encoded protein: CASSFGTANTEAFF. V and J are TRBV5-1 and TRBJ1-1, with TRBD1 matching over 7 bases. Germline lookup yields CDR1 SGHRS and CDR2 YFSETQ. There are 14 residues in the CDR3. The junction had 3 bases not matched to a gene; V was cut back by 2 bases and J by 2 bases.

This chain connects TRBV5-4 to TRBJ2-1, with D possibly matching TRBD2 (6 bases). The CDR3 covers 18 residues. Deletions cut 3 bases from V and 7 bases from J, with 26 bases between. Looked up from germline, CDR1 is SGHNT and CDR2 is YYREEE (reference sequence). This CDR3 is CASSSPFRDSTSGNEQFF. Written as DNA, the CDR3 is TGTGCCAGCAGCTCCCCCTTTCGGGACTCAACCTCTGGAAATGAGCAGTTCTTC.

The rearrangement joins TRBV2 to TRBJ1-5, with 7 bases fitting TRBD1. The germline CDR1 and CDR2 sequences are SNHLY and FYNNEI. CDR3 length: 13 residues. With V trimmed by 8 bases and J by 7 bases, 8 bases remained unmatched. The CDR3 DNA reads TGTGCCAGCGTAGGGACAGTTGGCCAGCCCCAGCATTTT. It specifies CASVGTVGQPQHF.